The 13 T cell receptor beta chains listed next were all sequenced from one sample in a study of blood T cell repertoires in COVID-19. Libraries were prepared by immunoSEQ multiplex PCR; TCRdb keeps only in-frame clonotypes and omits some of them. The repertoire holds fewer than 110,000 clones, with approximately 90% as singletons. The specimen sequenced was peripheral blood. The receptor source for this set is a man aged 45-65 years with active or convalescent COVID-19.

V is TRBV18 and J is TRBJ1-2, with D perhaps TRBD1 (5 bases). Per germline, CDR1 KGHSH and CDR2 LQKENI. V was clipped by 3 bases and J by 8 bases, with 13 bases between them. The CDR3 is made up of 13 amino acids. CDR3 coding DNA: TGTGCCAGCTCACCCAGCGGGGCGGAAGGCTACACCTTC. Its translation: CASSPSGAEGYTF.

V usage is TRBV11-2 and J usage is TRBJ2-5, with 8 bases that match TRBD1. Germline V gives CDR1 SGHAT, CDR2 FQNNGV. J gave up 3 bases and V 2 bases, and 2 bases lay outside the gene matches. The CDR3 is 14 amino acids. CDR3 coding DNA: TGTGCCAGCAGCTTAAACAGGGGGAAAGAGACCCAGTACTTC. As protein: CASSLNRGKETQYF.

The gene calls are TRBV27 and TRBJ2-5, with D maybe TRBD2 (6 bases). Germline CDR1 and CDR2: MNHEY and SMNVEV (reference sequence). The CDR3 is 16 amino acids. Trimming took off 3 bases at V and 4 bases at J, with 18 bases between the two ends. The DNA for the CDR3 is TGTGCCAGCAGTTTCCGGTTTGAGGGGAGGTCAGAGACCCAGTACTTC. The encoded protein is CASSFRFEGRSETQYF.

The chain recombines TRBV7-8 with TRBJ2-1, with D perhaps TRBD1 (6 bases). Germline lookup yields CDR1 SGHVS and CDR2 FQNEAQ. Trimming took off 5 bases at V and 0 bases at J, with 11 bases between the two ends. This CDR3 spans 15 amino acids. In DNA, the CDR3 is TGTGCCAGCAGCCCATCACAGGGCTCCTACAATGAGCAGTTCTTC. Protein sequence: CASSPSQGSYNEQFF.

J is TRBJ1-4 and V is TRBV13, with D uncertain. V lost 5 bases, J lost 8 bases, and 18 bases lay in between. CDR3 length: 15 residues. CDR1 and CDR2 (germline): PRHDT, FYEKMQ (reference sequence). CDR3 sequence reads: CASSPQMGMREKLFF. The CDR3 region has the DNA TGTGCCAGCAGCCCCCAGATGGGCATGAGAGAAAAACTGTTTTTT.

This clone appeared once. The rearrangement uses TRBV27 and TRBJ1-5; weak D call: TRBD1 (5 bases). Trimming shortened V by 6 bases and J by 7 bases, and 22 bases separated the two germline ends. Per germline, CDR1 MNHEY and CDR2 SMNVEV (reference sequence). This CDR3 is 16 amino acids long. The DNA for the CDR3 is TGTGCCAGCAGCGTGGACGGGTCTCGCCACAGGCAGCCCCAGCATTTT. This gives the protein CASSVDGSRHRQPQHF.

This clone was recorded once. The chain's CDR3 is CASSYSGGLSTEAFF. The CDR3 DNA is TGTGCCAGCAGTTACTCGGGGGGGCTTAGCACTGAAGCTTTCTTT. This chain joins TRBV6-5 and TRBJ1-1; D is possibly TRBD1 (6 bases). The CDR3 loop spans 15 amino acids. V was cut by 0 bases and J by 4 bases, with 12 bases left in between. The germline CDR1 and CDR2 sequences are MNHEY and SVGAGI.

The V call is TRBV5-1, the J call TRBJ2-2, with D tentatively TRBD1 (5 bases). CDR1 SGHRS and CDR2 YFSETQ come from the germline V gene. The CDR3 spans 15 residues. Deletions cut 0 bases from V and 2 bases from J, with 8 bases between. This chain's CDR3 is CASSLDQGNTGELFF. The CDR3 nucleotides read TGCGCCAGCAGCTTGGACCAGGGTAACACCGGGGAGCTGTTTTTT.

The gene calls are TRBV6-4 and TRBJ1-1; perhaps TRBD1 as D (5 bases). Germline V gene sequence: CDR1 MRHNA, CDR2 SNTAGT. The V and J ends lost 4 bases and 1 base respectively, with 10 bases between them. The length of the CDR3 is 14 residues. CDR3 amino acids: CASSAGGENTEAFF. The CDR3 coding sequence is TGTGCCAGCAGTGCGGGGGGAGAGAACACTGAAGCTTTCTTT.

In DNA, the CDR3 is TGTGCCGTCTCCTGGGGCCATGAGCAGTTCTTC. It codes for CAVSWGHEQFF. This sequence joins TRBV19 and TRBJ2-1; D might be TRBD1 (5 bases). This CDR3 region has 11 residues. The V gene's germline CDR1 is LNHDA and CDR2 SQIVND (reference sequence). The V gene lost 11 bases and the J gene lost 8 bases, with 13 bases spanning the gap.

This sequence joins TRBV7-2 and TRBJ2-1; maybe TRBD2 (6 bases). The CDR3 contains 11 residues. The V and J ends lost 5 bases and 9 bases respectively, with 8 bases between them. Germline CDR1 SGHTA, CDR2 FQGNSA. The DNA of the CDR3 is TGTGCCAGCAGCCCGGAGGGTGAGCAGTTCTTC. Residues: CASSPEGEQFF.

The sample holds a few counts of this clone. This chain connects TRBV6-2 or TRBV6-3 to TRBJ2-1, with 8 bases that match TRBD2. There are 14 residues in the CDR3. V was clipped by 5 bases and J by 9 bases; unmatched bases: 9. Germline CDR1 is MNHEY and CDR2 is SVGEGT. The CDR3: CASSTGTRSAEQFF. The CDR3 nucleotides are TGTGCCAGCAGTACTGGGACTAGGTCTGCTGAGCAGTTCTTC.

This clone was counted a single time. This chain uses TRBV6-5 with TRBJ1-2; D might be TRBD1 (6 bases). CDR3 length: 13 residues. Trimming removed 6 bases at V and 3 bases at J, with 11 bases between. Germline-derived CDR1 and CDR2 are MNHEY and SVGAGI. The CDR3 sequence: CASRPDSDYGYTF. CDR3 coding DNA: TGTGCCAGCAGGCCGGACAGTGACTATGGCTACACCTTC.